Described below is a single T cell receptor (beta chain) sequence and its context. Germline loops: CDR1 SGHNT, CDR2 YENEEA. This CDR3 has 13 residues. V shed 0 bases and J shed 6 bases, with 7 bases lying between them. Per the authors' pipeline: How many nucleated cells were present was estimated from reference gene primer amplification. Some clones are missing from TCRdb's copy, which holds only in-frame ones; the method was immunoSEQ multiplex PCR. V and J calls and clone size are copied from that table; D and trimming were computed from the DNA. Among roughly 49,000 clones listed, roughly 84% were seen once. The sample belongs to a study of blood T cell repertoires in COVID-19. On the study more broadly: The study drew acute and convalescent COVID-19 samples from the United States, Italy and Spain. From T cells, B-cell-depleted T cells, or PBMCs came the material, which was cDNA or gDNA.

The clonotype originates from a man aged 50 to 59 with acute or convalescent COVID-19. The sequenced material came from peripheral blood. The rearrangement joins TRBV11-3 to TRBJ2-3, with D possibly matching TRBD2 (5 bases). CDR3 nucleotide sequence: TGTGCCAGCAGCTTAGACTGGGAGGATACGCAGTATTTT. It codes for CASSLDWEDTQYF.